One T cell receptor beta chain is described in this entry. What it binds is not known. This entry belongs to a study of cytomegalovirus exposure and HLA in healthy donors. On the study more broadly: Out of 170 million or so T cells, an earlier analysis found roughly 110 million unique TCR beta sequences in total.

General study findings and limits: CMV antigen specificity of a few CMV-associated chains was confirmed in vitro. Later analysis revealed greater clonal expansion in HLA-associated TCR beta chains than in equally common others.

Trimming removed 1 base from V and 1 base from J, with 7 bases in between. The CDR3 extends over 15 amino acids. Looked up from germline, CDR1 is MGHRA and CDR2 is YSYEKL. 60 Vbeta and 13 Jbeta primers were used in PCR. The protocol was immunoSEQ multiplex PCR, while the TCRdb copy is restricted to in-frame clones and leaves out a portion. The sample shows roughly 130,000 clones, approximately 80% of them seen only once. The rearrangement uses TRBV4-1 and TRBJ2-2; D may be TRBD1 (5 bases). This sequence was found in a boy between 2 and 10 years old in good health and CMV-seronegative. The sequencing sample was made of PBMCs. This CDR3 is CASSQVGQNTGELFF. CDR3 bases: TGCGCCAGCAGCCAAGTTGGACAGAACACCGGGGAGCTGTTTTTT.